This T cell receptor beta chain was captured in a study of T cells in Graves' hyperthyroidism and ophthalmopathy. This clonotype came up many times. The antigen is unknown. TCR beta CDR3 region amplification was performed from RNA transcripts. First-round RT-PCR of the TCR CDR3 relied on the HTBI primer set. A single record per CDR3 protein comes from TCRdb applying MiXCR to the multiplex PCR reads. The table records 150,000 or so distinct CDR3 sequences, 22% of them present only once. Trimming took 8 bases from V and 2 from J, leaving 17 bases between them. In germline, CDR1 is MNHNS, CDR2 SASEGT. CDR3 length: 15 residues. The study's findings and limits: Ophthalmopathy prediction by the model preceded onset by a median roughly 6 months.

The PBMCs were sourced from fresh peripheral blood (more than 9 ml). Material for sequencing was blood. This chain uses TRBV6-1 with TRBJ2-3, with unresolved D. This TCR came from a woman aged 45-65 years with Graves' hyperthyroidism that later progressed to Graves' ophthalmopathy. The CDR3 bases are TGTGCCAGCTCCAGGTCCTCACCTCCCACAGATACGCAGTATTTT. It is translated as CASSRSSPPTDTQYF.